This T cell receptor (beta chain) was retrieved from a study of CD8 T cells in ankylosing spondylitis. Generation of TCR beta libraries employed quantitative 5'-RACE incorporating molecular barcodes. TCRdb used MiXCR to reprocess the 5' RACE reads, holding one entry per CDR3 protein. The sample yields approximately 440,000 distinct CDR3 sequences, 17% seen once. Findings and limits, study-wide: Some motif variants had been reported before (in reactive arthritis synovial fluid and blood). For ankylosing spondylitis blood, a TCR beta motif of under 10 highly homologous variants appeared characteristic.

This clonotype was counted between two and nine times. Its antigen remains unknown. Germline-derived CDR1 and CDR2 are MDHEN and SYDVKM. Trimming cost V 5 bases and J 10 bases, with 15 bases left between them. The CDR3 has 13 amino acids. The receptor was derived from a male donor with ankylosing spondylitis. Specimen: blood, either unsorted or a sorted T cell fraction (not recorded which). This rearrangement joins TRBV28 to TRBJ2-1, with D uncertain. DNA for the CDR3: TGTGCCAGCAGTCCCCCGACGCCTCTCGAGCAGTTCTTC. Translated: CASSPPTPLEQFF.